This TCR beta chain was profiled in a study of PD-1 blockade in classical Hodgkin lymphoma. General study results and limits: The baseline diversity of complete responders showed similarity to that of newly diagnosed patients. Relative to healthy donors, newly diagnosed patients reportedly had lower baseline TCR diversity, which was reported as lower still in relapsed/refractory patients.

Notes on this clone: Its antigen is not identified.

Clones were read by immunoSEQ multiplex PCR, and TCRdb kept only the in-frame ones, dropping some. The data contain 20,000 to 30,000 clones, approximately 78% of them singletons. Germline-derived CDR1 and CDR2 are PRHDT and FYEKMQ (reference sequence). The length of the CDR3 is 14 residues. V was clipped by 4 bases and J by 8 bases, with 14 bases between them. There was relapse after autologous stem cell transplantation in every patient, and there was variation in brentuximab vedotin exposure. Best response was recorded as complete response, partial response or progressive disease. V usage is TRBV13 and J usage is TRBJ1-4; D is perhaps TRBD1 (6 bases). Specimen: peripheral blood mononuclear cells (PBMCs), collected before the second cycle of nivolumab. The clonotype comes from a human donor with classical Hodgkin lymphoma. The CDR3, as DNA: TGTGCCAGCAGCTATTACAGGGTAGGGGAAAAACTGTTTTTT. Its translation is CASSYYRVGEKLFF.